These 5 T cell receptor beta chains came from one sample sequenced in a study of cytomegalovirus exposure and HLA in healthy donors. Primers for the PCR totalled 60 Vbeta and 13 Jbeta. Libraries were prepared by immunoSEQ multiplex PCR; TCRdb keeps only in-frame clonotypes and omits some of them. This table has roughly 65,000 clones, about 63% appearing once. The sequenced sample was PBMCs. The receptors stem from a middle-aged man in good health and CMV-seropositive.

The chain combines TRBV5-1 with TRBJ2-1; perhaps TRBD2 as D (6 bases). CDR1 and CDR2 from the germline V gene are SGHRS and YFSETQ. Trimming removed 4 bases at V and 5 bases at J, with 19 bases between. This CDR3 is built from 16 residues. CDR3 residues: CASSGGLSGLNNEQFF. Written as DNA, the CDR3 is TGCGCCAGCAGCGGGGGATTATCGGGACTCAACAATGAGCAGTTCTTC.

This clone was detected only once. The chain is built from TRBV7-2 and TRBJ1-6; TRBD1 matches 7 bases. The ends lost 6 bases at V and 8 bases at J; junction bases unmatched: 7. The CDR3 totals 14 residues. The germline CDR1 and CDR2 sequences are SGHTA and FQGNSA. In DNA, the CDR3 is TGTGCCAGCAGTTTATCACAGGGGTATTCACCCCTCCACTTT. Its translation: CASSLSQGYSPLHF.

The chain combines TRBV4-1 with TRBJ2-5; 12 nucleotides align to TRBD2. Germline V gene lookup returns CDR1 MGHRA and CDR2 YSYEKL. The CDR3 runs to 16 residues. V was clipped by 5 bases and J by 3 bases; unmatched bases: 7. The CDR3 coding sequence is TGCGCCAGCAGCGAGAGACTAGCGGGAGAGGAAGAGACCCAGTACTTC. The encoded protein is CASSERLAGEEETQYF.

The chain uses TRBV2 and TRBJ2-5; perhaps TRBD1 as D (6 bases). The CDR3 totals 12 residues. Germline-derived CDR1 and CDR2 are SNHLY and FYNNEI. V was shortened by 3 bases and J by 11 bases, with 13 bases between the two germline ends. CDR3 loop: CASSDDRWEQYF. The CDR3 nucleotides read TGTGCCAGCAGTGACGACAGGTGGGAGCAGTACTTC. Together with reference TRBV2 and TRBJ2-5, the CDR3 gives the full variable domain: EPEVTQTPSHQVTQMGQEVILRCVPISNHLYFYWYRQILGQKVEFLVSFYNNEISEKSEIFDDQFSVERPDGSNFTLKIRSTKLEDSAMYFCASSDDRWEQYFGPGTRLLVL.

The rearrangement links TRBV5-5 to TRBJ2-5; D is uncertain. This CDR3 has 13 residues. Germline V gene data show CDR1 as SGHKS and CDR2 as YYEKEE (reference sequence). The V and J ends lost 5 bases and 3 bases respectively, with 11 bases between them. CDR3 region: CASSKDWEETQYF. The CDR3 region has the DNA TGTGCCAGCAGTAAAGACTGGGAAGAGACCCAGTACTTC.